This entry describes one T cell receptor beta chain. Its specificity is unknown. Germline CDR1 is SGHVS and CDR2 is FNYEAQ. The CDR3 is made up of 16 amino acids. V lost 5 bases and J lost 0, with 14 bases in between. This specimen comes from a study of cytomegalovirus exposure and HLA in healthy donors. Study-wide points: Certain indistinguishable V segments, among them TRBV6-2 and TRBV6-3, were excluded.

A multiplex PCR was run with 60 Vbeta primers and 13 Jbeta primers. Using immunoSEQ multiplex PCR, the repertoire was profiled, and TCRdb retains in-frame clones only, with some absent. The table includes approximately 92,000 clones, about two thirds detected once. This receptor was identified in a man in his forties or fifties in good health and CMV-seronegative. Sequenced material: PBMCs. This chain connects TRBV7-6 to TRBJ2-1; possibly TRBD1 for D (5 bases). The CDR3 loop is CASSLRRADSYNEQFF. The CDR3 DNA follows: TGTGCCAGCAGCCTACGCAGGGCCGACTCCTACAATGAGCAGTTCTTC.